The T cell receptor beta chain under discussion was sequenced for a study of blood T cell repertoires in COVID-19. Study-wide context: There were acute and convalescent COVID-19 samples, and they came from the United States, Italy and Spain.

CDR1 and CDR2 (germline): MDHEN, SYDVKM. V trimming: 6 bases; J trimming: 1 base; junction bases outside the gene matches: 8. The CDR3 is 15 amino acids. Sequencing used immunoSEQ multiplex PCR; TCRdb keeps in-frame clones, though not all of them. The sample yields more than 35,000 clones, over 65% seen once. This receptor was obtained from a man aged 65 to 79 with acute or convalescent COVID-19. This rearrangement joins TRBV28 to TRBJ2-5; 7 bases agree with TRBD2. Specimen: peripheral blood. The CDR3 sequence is CASSRTSGGQETQYF. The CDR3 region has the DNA TGTGCCAGCAGCCGGACTAGTGGGGGCCAAGAGACCCAGTACTTC.